The subject of this entry is one TCR beta chain. Its specificity is unknown. The use of a sample-barcoded 5' primer and a J-beta primer mix characterized a second PCR of roughly 7 to 12 cycles. Researchers report that a template-switch adaptor with 12 random nucleotides tagged each cDNA molecule. From the 5' RACE reads, TCRdb called clonotypes with MiXCR, one entry per CDR3 protein. The sample shows some 1.4 million distinct CDR3 sequences, 35% to 45% of them seen only once. These data belong to a study of blood T cells in healthy people across ages. Regarding the study as a whole: TCR beta diversity per million T cells fell roughly linearly with age. A strong correlation was seen between TCR beta diversity and naive T cell percentage. Diversity figures derived from one million T cells were judged to underestimate the true value.

The receptor comes from a woman younger than 30 in good health. Sequencing was carried out using blood.

The CDR3: CAISERGAEVDNSPLHF. CDR3 nucleotides: TGTGCCATCAGTGAGAGGGGGGCTGAGGTGGATAATTCACCCCTCCACTTT. The rearrangement links TRBV10-3 to TRBJ1-6, with D tentatively TRBD1 (6 bases). CDR1 ENHRY and CDR2 SYGVKD come from the germline V gene. The CDR3 has 17 residues. Trimming shortened V by 2 bases and J by 5 bases, and 16 bases separated the two germline ends.